One sample yielded the 6 T cell receptor beta chains listed below, sequenced in a study of cytomegalovirus exposure and HLA in healthy donors. Researchers ran the PCR with 60 Vbeta and 13 Jbeta primers. The data were produced by immunoSEQ multiplex PCR, yet TCRdb's version contains in-frame clones alone and is incomplete. Found here are 150,000 to 200,000 clones, 76% of them singletons; the top ten hold 1.5% to 2%. Sequences were obtained from PBMCs. These receptors all come from a man aged 18 to 29 in good health and CMV-seronegative.

This chain joins TRBV28 and TRBJ1-5; D remains ambiguous. The V and J ends lost 6 bases and 6 bases respectively, with 15 bases between them. The CDR3 runs 14 residues. Germline CDR1 MDHEN, CDR2 SYDVKM. The CDR3 bases are TGTGCCAGCAGCGAGACTCTCCCCACTCAGCCCCAGCATTTT. Amino acid sequence: CASSETLPTQPQHF.

The rearrangement joins TRBV18 to TRBJ1-1; D is ambiguous. CDR3 size: 15 residues. Germline assignment: CDR1 KGHSH and CDR2 LQKENI. V was pared by 3 bases and J by 7 bases, with 18 bases between. CDR3 DNA sequence: TGTGCCAGCTCACCTTTACCCGGGAGGGCCCTTGAAGCTTTCTTT. It encodes CASSPLPGRALEAFF.

The chain couples TRBV19 to TRBJ1-2; D is perhaps TRBD1 (6 bases). V shed 9 bases and J shed 6 bases, with 20 bases lying between them. CDR3 size: 14 residues. CDR1 is LNHDA and CDR2 is SQIVND in the germline V gene (reference sequence). The CDR3 nucleotides are TGTGCCAGCGGATTTTCGGGGGGCTGGAATGGCTACACCTTC. Protein sequence: CASGFSGGWNGYTF.

Written as DNA, the CDR3 is TGCGCCAGGATCCAGGGGGCTTTCTTT. Residues: CARIQGAFF. The rearrangement links TRBV5-1 to TRBJ1-1; tentative D call: TRBD1 (6 bases). The CDR3 covers 9 residues. V was clipped by 8 bases and J by 11 bases, with 10 bases between them. Germline V gene sequence: CDR1 SGHRS, CDR2 YFSETQ.

The chain combines TRBV7-8 with TRBJ2-7; 7 nucleotides align to TRBD2. This CDR3 has 15 residues. Germline-derived CDR1 and CDR2 are SGHVS and FQNEAQ. V shed 3 bases and J 2 bases; nucleotides not matched to a gene: 7. The CDR3 coding sequence is TGTGCCAGCAGCTTTGGGGAGGGAATTACCTACGAGCAGTACTTC. Translating gives CASSFGEGITYEQYF.

CDR3 DNA sequence: TGCGCCAGCAGCTCCGGGACACCTGGGCACGAGCAGTACTTC. Translated, it gives CASSSGTPGHEQYF. The chain links TRBV5-1 to TRBJ2-7; D possibly corresponds to TRBD1 (6 bases). The V end lost 3 bases, the J end lost 5 bases, and 15 bases lay between the germline ends. The V gene's germline CDR1 is SGHRS and CDR2 YFSETQ. This CDR3 has 14 amino acids.